This TCR beta chain was identified in a study of OX40 agonist ivuxolimab in advanced cancers. V gave up 1 base and J gave up 12 bases, with 18 bases separating them. The CDR3 is 15 amino acids. Germline V gives CDR1 SGHTA, CDR2 FQGNSA. TCRdb's copy holds only in-frame clones and misses some; the assay was immunoSEQ multiplex PCR. The data hold about 61,000 clones, with around 83% observed a single time. Sequencing was performed on CD4+ or CD8+ T cells sorted from blood, taken in a trial of the OX40 agonist ivuxolimab. The TCR originated in an adult with an advanced solid tumor such as melanoma, head and neck, liver or kidney cancer. This chain links TRBV7-2 with TRBJ1-4; D is ambiguous. The CDR3 sequence is CASSLGQAPNGELFF. CDR3 coding DNA: TGTGCCAGCAGCTTAGGCCAGGCCCCGAATGGGGAACTGTTTTTT.